These 28 T cell receptor beta chains were all obtained from the same sample, sequenced in a study of T cells in Graves' hyperthyroidism and ophthalmopathy. RNA transcripts served as the template for amplifying TCR beta CDR3 regions. The TCR CDR3 first-round RT-PCR relied on the HTBI primer set. TCRdb reprocessed the multiplex PCR reads via MiXCR and lists one record per CDR3 protein. Of fewer than 350,000 distinct CDR3 sequences listed, around 20% are singletons. What was sequenced was blood. The receptors shown here come from a woman aged 45-59 years with Graves' hyperthyroidism.

The gene calls are TRBV12-3 or TRBV12-4 and TRBJ1-3, with D hard to call. V was shortened by 3 bases and J by 0 bases, with 12 bases between the two germline ends. The CDR3 consists of 16 residues. The CDR3 bases are TGTGCCAGCAGTTTTCCGTCGGGCAGCTCTGGAAACACCATATATTTT. Encoded protein: CASSFPSGSSGNTIYF.

This chain connects TRBV10-3 to TRBJ2-3; D is unclear. Trimming stripped 11 bases from V and 1 base from J, with 4 bases between. The CDR3 runs 10 residues. CDR1 ENHRY and CDR2 SYGVKD come from the germline V gene. The CDR3, as DNA: TGTGCCGCGGGCACAGATACGCAGTATTTT. Protein product: CAAGTDTQYF.

This clonotype was seen only a few times. This chain connects TRBV18 to TRBJ1-6; no reliable D call. The CDR3 contains 15 residues. Germline CDR1 reads KGHSH; CDR2 reads LQKENI. Between the trimmed V and J ends, which lost 2 bases and 7 bases, there was a span of 12 bases. The CDR3 here is CASSPTPGINSPLHF. Here the CDR3 DNA reads TGTGCCAGCTCACCAACGCCGGGCATCAATTCACCCCTCCACTTT. Variable domain in full (rest from reference TRBV18 and TRBJ1-6): NAGVMQNPRHLVRRRGQEARLRCSPMKGHSHVYWYRQLPEEGLKFMVYLQKENIIDESGMPKERFSAEFPKEGPSILRIQQVVRGDSAAYFCASSPTPGINSPLHFGNGTRLTVT.

This clonotype was detected many times. V is TRBV3-1 and J is TRBJ2-7; D gene uncertain. Germline lookup yields CDR1 LGHDT and CDR2 YNNKEL (reference sequence). There are 14 residues in the CDR3. The V gene lost 1 base and the J gene lost 1 base, with 8 bases spanning the gap. The CDR3 DNA is TGTGCCAGCAGCCAAGGCGACTTTTCCTACGAGCAGTACTTC. It is translated as CASSQGDFSYEQYF.

There are a few counts of this clonotype. The chain combines TRBV6-6 with TRBJ2-3, with 8 bases fitting TRBD2. CDR1 MNHNY and CDR2 SVGAGI come from the germline V gene (reference sequence). The CDR3 length is 16 residues. Unmatched junction bases numbered 10, after V lost 2 bases and J lost 6 bases. CDR3 sequence reads: CASSYVGLGASDTQYF. Here the CDR3 DNA reads TGTGCCAGCAGTTACGTGGGACTAGGAGCCTCCGATACGCAGTATTTT.

On this clonotype: This may come from a read error, since a much larger clone is one base off. V and J are TRBV20-1 and TRBJ2-1; D remains ambiguous. There are 13 residues in the CDR3. CDR1 is DFQATT and CDR2 is SNEGSKA in the germline V gene (reference sequence). Trimming removed 2 bases at V and 10 bases at J, with 15 bases between. CDR3 nucleotides: TGCAGTGCTAGAAGGGTTAACAGTGACGAGCAGTTCTTC. This encodes CSARRVNSDEQFF.

This clonotype has a count of ten or more. The chain carries TRBV2 and TRBJ1-1, with 11 bases matching TRBD1. Per the germline V gene, CDR1 is SNHLY and CDR2 is FYNNEI. The CDR3 is made up of 14 amino acids. Trimming cost V 4 bases and J 5 bases; bases outside gene matches: 3. CDR3 nucleotide sequence: TGTGCCAGCAGTGGGGGACAGGGGGGGACTGAAGCTTTCTTT. Translating gives CASSGGQGGTEAFF.

This clonotype was detected many times. The chain recombines TRBV28 with TRBJ1-2; 7 nucleotides align to TRBD1. Germline V gives CDR1 MDHEN, CDR2 SYDVKM. CDR3 length equals 12 residues. V shed 4 bases and J 7 bases; nucleotides not matched to a gene: 3. In DNA form, the CDR3 reads TGTGCCAGCAGTTCTACAGGGGTTGGCTACACCTTC. Protein product: CASSSTGVGYTF.

This clonotype appeared many times. J is TRBJ2-7 and V is TRBV3-1, with D possibly matching TRBD1 (6 bases). The V and J ends lost 2 bases and 7 bases respectively, with 15 bases between them. The length of the CDR3 is 14 residues. The germline CDR1 and CDR2 sequences are LGHDT and YNNKEL (reference sequence). This CDR3 reads CASSQSQGLGEQYF. In nucleotides, the CDR3 is TGTGCCAGCAGCCAAAGCCAGGGGTTAGGTGAGCAGTACTTC.

This clonotype was seen many times. The J gene is TRBJ1-5, the V gene TRBV12-3 or TRBV12-4, with 8 positions matching TRBD1. Trimming cost V 6 bases and J 3 bases; bases outside gene matches: 1. CDR3 size: 13 residues. The CDR3 nucleotides read TGTGCCAGCAGGCAGGGGGCCAATCAGCCCCAGCATTTT. It specifies CASRQGANQPQHF.

This clonotype was seen at least ten times. The chain uses TRBV7-8 and TRBJ1-2; the D is unclear. The CDR3 has 15 amino acids. The germline CDR1 and CDR2 sequences are SGHVS and FQNEAQ. V was pared by 5 bases and J by 2 bases, with 15 bases between. As DNA, the CDR3 is TGTGCCAGCAGCCCCTCGCGTAGTCGCAACTATGGCTACACCTTC. This gives the protein CASSPSRSRNYGYTF.

This rearrangement joins TRBV6-2 or TRBV6-3 to TRBJ1-4; possibly TRBD1 for D (5 bases). The CDR3 spans 13 residues. Trimming left V 8 bases short and J 8 bases short, with 15 bases between. Germline V gives CDR1 MNHEY, CDR2 SVGEGT. As DNA, the CDR3 is TGTGCCAGCGGGGGGTCCCTTGGGGAAAAACTGTTTTTT. It yields the protein CASGGSLGEKLFF.

This clonotype came up many times. The rearrangement joins TRBV15 to TRBJ2-3; 14 bases line up with TRBD2. This CDR3 region has 16 residues. After removal of 5 bases from V and 4 bases from J, the junction contained 5 bases not matched to a gene. Germline CDR1 is LNHNV and CDR2 is YYDKDF (reference sequence). CDR3 protein: CATSARTSGRSDTQYF. The CDR3 coding sequence is TGTGCCACCAGCGCCAGGACTAGCGGGAGGTCAGATACGCAGTATTTT.

This clonotype was counted many times. This chain uses TRBV18 with TRBJ2-7, with no clear D. V was clipped by 5 bases and J by 0 bases, with 8 bases between them. The CDR3 loop spans 13 amino acids. Germline V gives CDR1 KGHSH, CDR2 LQKENI. The CDR3 DNA follows: TGTGCCAGCTCAAGGGCCAGCTCCTACGAGCAGTACTTC. It is translated as CASSRASSYEQYF.

This chain links TRBV4-1 with TRBJ1-4, with 9 bases aligning to TRBD1. The CDR3 extends over 17 amino acids. Trimming took 3 bases from V and 1 from J; bases not matched to a gene: 6. Germline values: CDR1 MGHRA, CDR2 YSYEKL. This chain's CDR3 is CASSQGQGPLTNEKLFF. The CDR3 coding sequence is TGCGCCAGCAGCCAGGGACAGGGCCCCCTAACTAATGAAAAACTGTTTTTT.

There are many counts of this clonotype. This chain joins TRBV12-3 or TRBV12-4 and TRBJ2-3; D gene uncertain. The CDR3 spans 12 residues. The V end lost 7 bases, the J end lost 14 bases, and 19 bases lay between the germline ends. The CDR3 DNA sequence: TGTGCCAGCAACAACGGGCCCACCTCCCCGTATTTT. Translated: CASNNGPTSPYF.

About this clonotype itself: A junction boundary mismatches the germline segment, possibly from a read error. The rearrangement uses TRBV20-1 and TRBJ2-7; D call uncertain. CDR1 DFQATT and CDR2 SNEGSKA come from the germline V gene (reference sequence). This CDR3 comprises 15 residues. In DNA, the CDR3 is TGCAGTGCTGGAGATTCTAGGCGGATCGCCTACGAGCAGTACTTC. This sequence encodes CSAGDSRRIAYEQYF.

This clonotype showed up many times. The chain has TRBV20-1 and TRBJ1-1; the D gene is possibly TRBD1 (5 bases). CDR1 is DFQATT, CDR2 SNEGSKA, per germline (reference sequence). The CDR3 totals 11 residues. V was pared by 6 bases and J by 0 bases, with 5 bases between. The CDR3 region has the DNA TGCAGTGCGACAGTGAACACTGAAGCTTTCTTT. Protein: CSATVNTEAFF.

This clonotype was seen ten or more times. This chain uses TRBV7-2 with TRBJ1-5, with 9 bases matching TRBD1. This CDR3 is 14 amino acids long. Losses at the gene ends were 3 bases for V and 5 bases for J; bases not matched to a gene: 2. Germline V gene lookup returns CDR1 SGHTA and CDR2 FQGNSA. CDR3 residues: CASSLGQGHQPQHF. As DNA, the CDR3 is TGTGCCAGCAGCTTGGGACAGGGTCATCAGCCCCAGCATTTT.

In its sample, this clonotype was seen many times. CDR3 sequence (DNA): TGTGCCAGCAGCCTCGGACTAGATTCGGGGGAGCTGTTTTTT. As protein: CASSLGLDSGELFF. V usage is TRBV3-1 and J usage is TRBJ2-2; 7 bases align to TRBD2. The CDR3 has 14 residues. The junction had 7 bases not matched to a gene; V was cut back by 4 bases and J by 8 bases. Germline V gives CDR1 LGHDT, CDR2 YNNKEL (reference sequence).

This chain connects TRBV29-1 to TRBJ2-3; weak D call: TRBD2 (6 bases). V lost 6 bases and J lost 3, with 19 bases in between. This CDR3 contains 15 residues. Germline V gene lookup returns CDR1 SQVTM and CDR2 ANQGSEA. CDR3 DNA sequence: TGCAGCGTCCTGGGGCTAGCGTCGTCTACAGATACGCAGTATTTT. This gives the protein CSVLGLASSTDTQYF.

This clonotype was observed many times. This chain connects TRBV7-2 to TRBJ1-2; no definite D call. Deletions cut 0 bases from V and 2 bases from J, with 7 bases between. The CDR3 sequence is 14 residues long. The germline CDR1 and CDR2 sequences are SGHTA and FQGNSA. CDR3 in amino acids: CASSLARQNYGYTF. As DNA, the CDR3 is TGTGCCAGCAGCTTAGCGCGGCAGAACTATGGCTACACCTTC.

This clonotype appeared many times. The rearrangement uses TRBV2 and TRBJ2-7, with 10 bases that match TRBD1. From germline, CDR1 is SNHLY and CDR2 FYNNEI. This CDR3 contains 15 residues. The junction had 6 bases not matched to a gene; V was cut back by 5 bases and J by 2 bases. DNA for the CDR3: TGTGCCAGCAGTCCGGAGACAGGGGGCCCCTACGAGCAGTACTTC. It specifies CASSPETGGPYEQYF. Drawing the rest from reference TRBV2 and TRBJ2-7, the complete variable domain is EPEVTQTPSHQVTQMGQEVILRCVPISNHLYFYWYRQILGQKVEFLVSFYNNEISEKSEIFDDQFSVERPDGSNFTLKIRSTKLEDSAMYFCASSPETGGPYEQYFGPGTRLTVT.

The sample holds many counts of this clonotype. This chain joins TRBV27 and TRBJ2-5; D tentatively fits TRBD1 or TRBD2 (5 bases each). V dropped 6 bases and J dropped 3 bases, with 14 bases sitting between them. Germline assignment: CDR1 MNHEY and CDR2 SMNVEV (reference sequence). This CDR3 spans 14 amino acids. This chain's CDR3 is CASSRGSLEETQYF. The CDR3 DNA reads as TGTGCCAGCAGCCGGGGCTCACTCGAAGAGACCCAGTACTTC.

V and J are TRBV5-1 and TRBJ2-6; D is uncertain. The CDR3 covers 17 residues. The ends were cut back, 6 bases at V and 0 bases at J, with 16 bases in the middle. The germline V gene encodes CDR1 SGHRS and CDR2 YFSETQ. This chain's CDR3 is CASTPPHLSSGANVLTF. CDR3 DNA sequence: TGCGCCAGCACCCCCCCCCATCTATCCTCTGGGGCCAACGTCCTGACTTTC.

This clonotype appeared once. A much larger clone differs from this one at a single base, so this may be a read error. CDR3 sequence: CSARRVGAGLQYF. The CDR3 nucleotides read TGCAGTGCTAGGAGAGTCGGAGCAGGCCTGCAGTACTTC. The chain carries TRBV20-1 and TRBJ2-7; D gene unclear. CDR1 and CDR2 (germline): DFQATT, SNEGSKA (reference sequence). Trimming stripped 3 bases from V and 9 bases from J, with 18 bases between. CDR3 length equals 13 residues.

This clonotype was counted many times. The chain employs TRBV30 and TRBJ2-2; D may be TRBD1 (5 bases). Trimming took 5 bases from V and 5 from J, leaving 15 bases between them. CDR3 length equals 14 residues. Germline-derived CDR1 and CDR2 are GTSNPN and SVGIG (reference sequence). CDR3 sequence: CAWFPGNPTGELFF. The CDR3 DNA sequence: TGTGCCTGGTTTCCAGGGAATCCGACCGGGGAGCTGTTTTTT.

This clonotype has a handful of counts. The chain uses TRBV2 and TRBJ2-7; 10 bases agree with TRBD1. There are 19 residues in the CDR3. Germline CDR1 is SNHLY and CDR2 is FYNNEI. The trim removed 3 bases at V and 0 bases at J, leaving 14 bases unmatched. CDR3 in amino acids: CASSESGTGALIGSYEQYF. In nucleotides, the CDR3 is TGTGCCAGCAGTGAGTCCGGGACAGGGGCTTTAATTGGCTCCTACGAGCAGTACTTC.